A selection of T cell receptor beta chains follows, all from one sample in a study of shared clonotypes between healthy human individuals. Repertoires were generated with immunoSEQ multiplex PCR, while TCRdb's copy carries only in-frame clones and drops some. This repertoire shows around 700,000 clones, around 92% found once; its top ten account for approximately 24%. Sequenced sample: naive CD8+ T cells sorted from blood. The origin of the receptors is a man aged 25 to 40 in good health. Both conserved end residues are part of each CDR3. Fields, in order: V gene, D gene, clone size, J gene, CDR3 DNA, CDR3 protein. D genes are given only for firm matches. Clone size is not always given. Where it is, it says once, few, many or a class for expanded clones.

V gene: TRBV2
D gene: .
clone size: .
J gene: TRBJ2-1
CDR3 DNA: TGTGCCAGCAGTGAGGGACTTTCTCGCTCCTACAATGAGCAGTTCTTC
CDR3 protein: CASSEGLSRSYNEQFF

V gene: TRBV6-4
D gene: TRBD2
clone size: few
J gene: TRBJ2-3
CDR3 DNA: TGTGCCAGCAGTGACTCTTCTAGCGGGGCGTATACGCAGTATTTT
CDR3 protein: CASSDSSSGAYTQYF

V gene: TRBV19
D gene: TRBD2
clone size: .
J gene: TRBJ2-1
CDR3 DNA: TGTGCCAGTAGTGTTGCGGGAGTCTTTATCAATGAGCAGTTCTTC
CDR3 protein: CASSVAGVFINEQFF

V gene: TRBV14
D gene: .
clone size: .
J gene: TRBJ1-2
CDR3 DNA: TGTGCCAGCAGCCAAGGGGGGTACTATGGCTACACCTTC
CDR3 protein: CASSQGGYYGYTF

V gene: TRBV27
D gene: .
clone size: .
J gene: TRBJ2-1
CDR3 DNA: TGTGCCAGCAGTTTATTTGTGGGAGGTGGCACGGATGAGCAGTTCTTC
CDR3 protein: CASSLFVGGGTDEQFF

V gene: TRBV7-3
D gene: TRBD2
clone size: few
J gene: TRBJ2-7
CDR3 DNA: TGTGCCAGCAGCCCCAGCGGGACCCACCAGGGCGAGCAGTACTTC
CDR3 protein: CASSPSGTHQGEQYF

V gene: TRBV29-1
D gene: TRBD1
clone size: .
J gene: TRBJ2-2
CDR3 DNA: TGCAGCGTTCAAATGACAGGGTACACCGGGGAGCTGTTTTTT
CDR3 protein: CSVQMTGYTGELFF

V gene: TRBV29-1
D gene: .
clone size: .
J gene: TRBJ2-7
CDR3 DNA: TGCAGCGTCCTCGCCTGGGGCTACGAGCAGTACTTC
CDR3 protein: CSVLAWGYEQYF

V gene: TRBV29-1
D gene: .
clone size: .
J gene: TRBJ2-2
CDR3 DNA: TGCAGCGTTCACAGCTGGAACACCGGGGAGCTGTTTTTT
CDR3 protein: CSVHSWNTGELFF

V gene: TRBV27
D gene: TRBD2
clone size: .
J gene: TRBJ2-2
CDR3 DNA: TGTGCCAGCACAACGGGACTAGCGGCCACCGGGGAGCTGTTTTTT
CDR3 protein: CASTTGLAATGELFF

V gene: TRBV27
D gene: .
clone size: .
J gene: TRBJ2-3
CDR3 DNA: TGTGCCAGCAGTTCCGGGTCTCGGACAGATACGCAGTATTTT
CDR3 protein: CASSSGSRTDTQYF

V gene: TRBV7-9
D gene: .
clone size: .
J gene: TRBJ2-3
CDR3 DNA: TGTGCCAGCAGCATCGACAACACAGATACGCAGTATTTT
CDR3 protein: CASSIDNTDTQYF

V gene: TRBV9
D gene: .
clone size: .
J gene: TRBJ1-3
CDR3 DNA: TGTGCCAGCAGCGTAGAGGGGAGCTCTGGAAACACCATATATTTT
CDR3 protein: CASSVEGSSGNTIYF

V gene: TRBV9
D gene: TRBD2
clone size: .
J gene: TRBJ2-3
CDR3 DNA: TGTGCCAGCAGCGTAGAGGCGGGAGGGCCCGGGTTACACACAGATACGCAGTATTTT
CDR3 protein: CASSVEAGGPGLHTDTQYF

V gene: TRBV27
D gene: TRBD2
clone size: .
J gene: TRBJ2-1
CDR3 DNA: TGTGCCAGCAGTCCGGGACTAGCGGGAGGTGAGCAGTTCTTC
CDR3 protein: CASSPGLAGGEQFF

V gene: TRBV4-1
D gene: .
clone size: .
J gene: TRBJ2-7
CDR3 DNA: TGCGCCAGCAGCCAAGTCCAGGGAAACTACGAGCAGTACTTC
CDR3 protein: CASSQVQGNYEQYF

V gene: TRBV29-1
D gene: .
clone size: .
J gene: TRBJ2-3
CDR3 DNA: TGCAGCGTCCTCGGGTCGGCGGGCCCTAGCACAGATACGCAGTATTTT
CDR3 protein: CSVLGSAGPSTDTQYF

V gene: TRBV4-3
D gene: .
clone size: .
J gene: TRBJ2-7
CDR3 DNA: TGCGCCAGCAGCCAAGCGACTGGAGGCCAGATCTCCTACGAGCAGTACTTC
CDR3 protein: CASSQATGGQISYEQYF

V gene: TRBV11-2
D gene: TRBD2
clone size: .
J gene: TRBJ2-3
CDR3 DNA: TGTGCCAGCAGCTCTTGGACTAGCATCGATACGCAGTATTTT
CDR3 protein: CASSSWTSIDTQYF

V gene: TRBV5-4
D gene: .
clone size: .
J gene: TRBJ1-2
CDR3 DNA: TGTGCCAGCAGCTTGGAATCTTCCCTCTATGGCTACACCTTC
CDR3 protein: CASSLESSLYGYTF

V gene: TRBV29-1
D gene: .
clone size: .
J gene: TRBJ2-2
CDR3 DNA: TGCAGCGTTGATCTGGGGACGGGCACCGGGGAGCTGTTTTTT
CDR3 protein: CSVDLGTGTGELFF

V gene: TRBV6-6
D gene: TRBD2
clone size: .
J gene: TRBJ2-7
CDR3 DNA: TGTGCCAGCAGCGTAACTAGCGGGGGTCCCTACGAGCAGTACTTC
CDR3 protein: CASSVTSGGPYEQYF

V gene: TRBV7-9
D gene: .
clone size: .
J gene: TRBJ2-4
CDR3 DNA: TGTGCCAGCAGCTTAGTGGGTGGGGGCCTAGCCAAAAACATTCAGTACTTC
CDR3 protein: CASSLVGGGLAKNIQYF

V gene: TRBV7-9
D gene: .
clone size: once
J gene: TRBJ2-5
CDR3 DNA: TGTGCCAGCAGTTTTACTATGGAAGAGACCCAGTACTTC
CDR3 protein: CASSFTMEETQYF

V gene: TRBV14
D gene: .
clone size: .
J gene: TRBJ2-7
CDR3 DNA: TGTGCCAGCAGCCAAGATGTCCAAGAGCAGTACTTC
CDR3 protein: CASSQDVQEQYF

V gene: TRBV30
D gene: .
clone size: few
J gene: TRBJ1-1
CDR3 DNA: TGTGCCTGGAGTGAACAGGGGAACACTGAAGCTTTCTTT
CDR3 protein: CAWSEQGNTEAFF

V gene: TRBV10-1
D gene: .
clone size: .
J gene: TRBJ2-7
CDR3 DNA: TGCGCCAGCAGTGAGGGACTGACTTCCGAGCAGTACTTC
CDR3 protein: CASSEGLTSEQYF

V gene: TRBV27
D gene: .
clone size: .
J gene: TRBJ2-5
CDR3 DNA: TGTGCCAGCAGTTTATCTCGGGGGCAAGAGACCCAGTACTTC
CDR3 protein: CASSLSRGQETQYF

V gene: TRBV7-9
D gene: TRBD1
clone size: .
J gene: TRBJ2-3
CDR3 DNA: TGTGCCAGCAGCTTAGGTGGACAGGGGCGAGGAGATACGCAGTATTTT
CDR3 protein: CASSLGGQGRGDTQYF

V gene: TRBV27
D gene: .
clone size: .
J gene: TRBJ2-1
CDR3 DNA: TGTGCCAGCAGTTTTGGGGGGCTTAGGGATGAGCAGTTCTTC
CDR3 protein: CASSFGGLRDEQFF

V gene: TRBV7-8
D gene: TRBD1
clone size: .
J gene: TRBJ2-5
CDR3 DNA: TGTGCCAGCAGCACAACCGGGACAGGGGGCGTGGAGACCCAGTACTTC
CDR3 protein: CASSTTGTGGVETQYF

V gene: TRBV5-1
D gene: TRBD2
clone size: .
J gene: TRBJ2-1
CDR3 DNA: TGCGCCAGCAGCGCCGGAGCGGGAGGGTCCTACAATGAGCAGTTCTTC
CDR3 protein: CASSAGAGGSYNEQFF

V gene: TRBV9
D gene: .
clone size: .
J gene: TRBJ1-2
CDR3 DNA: TGTGCCAGCAGCGTTAGTTTTGGGGGCCCCGAGGAGGGCTACACCTTC
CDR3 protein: CASSVSFGGPEEGYTF

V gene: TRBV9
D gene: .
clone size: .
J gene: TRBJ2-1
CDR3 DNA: TGTGCCAGCAGTTTGGGGCATGAGCAGTTCTTC
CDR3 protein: CASSLGHEQFF

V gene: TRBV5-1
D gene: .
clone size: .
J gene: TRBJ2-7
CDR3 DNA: TGCGCCAGCAGCTTGGGACTAGGAGTCTACGAGCAGTACTTC
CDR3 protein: CASSLGLGVYEQYF

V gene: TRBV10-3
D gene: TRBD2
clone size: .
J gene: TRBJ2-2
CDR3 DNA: TGTGCCATCAGTGAGGTAGCGGGAGAGAACACCGGGGAGCTGTTTTTT
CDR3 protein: CAISEVAGENTGELFF

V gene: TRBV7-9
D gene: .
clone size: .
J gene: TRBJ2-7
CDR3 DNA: TGTGCCAGCAGTTGGGTAGGTCGGGCTGGCGAGCAGTACTTC
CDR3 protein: CASSWVGRAGEQYF

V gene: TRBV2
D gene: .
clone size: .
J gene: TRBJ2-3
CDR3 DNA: TGTGCCAGCCCCTCGACTAACCTGCGCACAGATACGCAGTATTTT
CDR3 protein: CASPSTNLRTDTQYF

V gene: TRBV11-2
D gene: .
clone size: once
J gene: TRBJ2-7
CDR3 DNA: TGTGCCAGCAGCTTAGTTTCCGGGGGCGCGGACGAGCAGTACTTC
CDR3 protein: CASSLVSGGADEQYF

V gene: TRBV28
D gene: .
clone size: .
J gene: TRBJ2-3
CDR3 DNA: TGTGCCAGCAGCAAATTATTCCGTAGCACAGATACGCAGTATTTT
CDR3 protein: CASSKLFRSTDTQYF

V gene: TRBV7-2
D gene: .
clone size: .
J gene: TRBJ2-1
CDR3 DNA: TGTGCCAGCAGCCCGATCGTGGGTTACAGCTCCTACAATGAGCAGTTCTTC
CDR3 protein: CASSPIVGYSSYNEQFF

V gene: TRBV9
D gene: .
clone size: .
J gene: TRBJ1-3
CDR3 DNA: TGTGCCAGCAGCTCTGGCCCCGAGAAGGTTTATTTT
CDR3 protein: CASSSGPEKVYF

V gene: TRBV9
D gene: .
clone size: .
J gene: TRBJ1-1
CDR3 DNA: TGTGCCAGCAGCGTCGGCAGGGAGAACACTGAAGCTTTCTTT
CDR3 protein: CASSVGRENTEAFF

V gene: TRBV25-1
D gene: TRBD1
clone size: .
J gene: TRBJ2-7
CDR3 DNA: TGTGCCAGCAGTGCCGGGACAGGTTGGGAGCAGTACTTC
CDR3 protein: CASSAGTGWEQYF

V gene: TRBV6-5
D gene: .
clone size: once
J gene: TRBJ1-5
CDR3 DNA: TGTGCCAGCAGTTACGGGAGGGGCAATCAGCCCCAGCATTTT
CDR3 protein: CASSYGRGNQPQHF

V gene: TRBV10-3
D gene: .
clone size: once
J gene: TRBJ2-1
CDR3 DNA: TGTGCCATCAGTGAGTCAGGGGACGGATACAATGAGCAGTTCTTC
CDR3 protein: CAISESGDGYNEQFF

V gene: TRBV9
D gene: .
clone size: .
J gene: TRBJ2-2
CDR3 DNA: TGTGCCAGCAGCGTTAGGGATTTTACCGGGGAGCTGTTTTTT
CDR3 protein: CASSVRDFTGELFF

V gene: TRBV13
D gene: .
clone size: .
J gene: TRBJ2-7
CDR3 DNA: TGTGCCAGCAGCTTAAGAGTAGGGGGCGAGCAGTACTTC
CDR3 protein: CASSLRVGGEQYF

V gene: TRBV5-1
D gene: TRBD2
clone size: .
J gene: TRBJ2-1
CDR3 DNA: TGCGCCAGCCAGGGACTAGTCAATGAGCAGTTCTTC
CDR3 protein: CASQGLVNEQFF

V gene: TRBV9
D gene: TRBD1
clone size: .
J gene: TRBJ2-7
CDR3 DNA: TGTGCCAGCAGCAAGGACAGGTTGGGCTCCTACGAGCAGTACTTC
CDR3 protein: CASSKDRLGSYEQYF

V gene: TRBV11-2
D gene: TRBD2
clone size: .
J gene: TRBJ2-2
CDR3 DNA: TGTGCCAGCAGCTTAGTTTTTCTAGCGGAAAACACCGGGGAGCTGTTTTTT
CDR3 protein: CASSLVFLAENTGELFF

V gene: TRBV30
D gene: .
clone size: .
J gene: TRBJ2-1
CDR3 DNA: TGTGCCTGGAGTACCAGTTCGTGGAATGAGCAGTTCTTC
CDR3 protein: CAWSTSSWNEQFF

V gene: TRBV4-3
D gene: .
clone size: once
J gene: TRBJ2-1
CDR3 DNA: TGCGCCAGCAGCCCAGACCGCAGGGGCGCGGGTGAGCAGTTCTTC
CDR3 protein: CASSPDRRGAGEQFF

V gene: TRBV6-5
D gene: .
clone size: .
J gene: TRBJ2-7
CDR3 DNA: TGTGCCACCCGGGACACCTCCTACGAGCAGTACTTC
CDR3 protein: CATRDTSYEQYF

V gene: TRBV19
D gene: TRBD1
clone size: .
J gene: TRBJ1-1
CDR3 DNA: TGTGCCAGTAGTTTTGAGGGGGCCGCTGAAGCTTTCTTT
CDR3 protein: CASSFEGAAEAFF

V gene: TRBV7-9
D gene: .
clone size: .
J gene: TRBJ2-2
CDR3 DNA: TGTGCCAGCAGCACCGGGGAGCTGTTTTTT
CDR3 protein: CASSTGELFF

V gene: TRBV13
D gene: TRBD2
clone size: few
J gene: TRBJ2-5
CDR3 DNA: TGTGCCAGCAGCTCTCTACTAGCGGGAGCCCTCCAAGAGACCCAGTACTTC
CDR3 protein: CASSSLLAGALQETQYF